The entry below gives a single TCR beta chain sequence along with its context. The target antigen is unknown. Among the patients, aged 18 to 65, hyperthyroidism was newly diagnosed and had lasted under 2 months. Thyroid ultrasound and orbital computed tomography, with clinical symptoms and serum thyroxine and TRAb, informed diagnoses. The germline V gene has CDR1 ENHRY and CDR2 SYGVKD. The CDR3 is 15 amino acids. V trimming: 6 bases; J trimming: 2 bases; junction bases outside the gene matches: 7. The CDR3 regions of TCR beta were amplified from RNA transcripts. HTBI primers were the set used in a first-round RT-PCR of the TCR CDR3. TCRdb redid the calling of the multiplex PCR reads with MiXCR, one entry per CDR3 protein. The table has a few hundred thousand distinct CDR3 sequences, 46% seen once. This record comes from a study of T cells in Graves' hyperthyroidism and ophthalmopathy. General study findings and limits: A 13 V-J model separated ophthalmopathy from stable hyperthyroidism. Most thyroid clonotypes with frequency above 0.001 were detected in blood.

The J gene is TRBJ1-2, the V gene TRBV10-3; 9 positions agree with TRBD1. The source is a woman aged 18-29 years with Graves' hyperthyroidism. Sequenced sample: peripheral blood or thyroid tissue (not recorded which). CDR3 loop: CAIRDRGAKNYGYTF. CDR3 nucleotides: TGTGCCATCAGGGACAGGGGAGCGAAAAACTATGGCTACACCTTC.